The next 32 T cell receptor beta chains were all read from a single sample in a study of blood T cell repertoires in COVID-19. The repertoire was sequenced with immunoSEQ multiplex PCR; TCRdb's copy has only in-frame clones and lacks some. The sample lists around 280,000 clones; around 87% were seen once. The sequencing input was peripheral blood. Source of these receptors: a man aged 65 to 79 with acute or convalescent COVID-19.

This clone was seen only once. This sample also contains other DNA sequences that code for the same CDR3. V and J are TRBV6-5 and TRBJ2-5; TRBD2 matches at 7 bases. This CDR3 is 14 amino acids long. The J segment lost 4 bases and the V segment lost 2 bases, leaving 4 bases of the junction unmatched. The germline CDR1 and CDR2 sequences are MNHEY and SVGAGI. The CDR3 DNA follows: TGTGCCAGCAGTTACGCTGGCGGGAGAGAGACCCAGTACTTC. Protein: CASSYAGGRETQYF.

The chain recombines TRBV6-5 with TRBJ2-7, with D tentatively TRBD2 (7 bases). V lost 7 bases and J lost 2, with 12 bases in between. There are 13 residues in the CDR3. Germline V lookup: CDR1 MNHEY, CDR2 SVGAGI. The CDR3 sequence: CASITGRAYEQYF. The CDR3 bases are TGTGCCAGCATCACAGGGAGGGCCTACGAGCAGTACTTC.

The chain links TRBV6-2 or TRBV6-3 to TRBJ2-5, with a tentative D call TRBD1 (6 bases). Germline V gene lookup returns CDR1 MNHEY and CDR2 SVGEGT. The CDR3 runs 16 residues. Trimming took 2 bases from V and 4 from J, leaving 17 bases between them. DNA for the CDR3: TGTGCCAGCAGTTACATTACAGGGTCCTGGGGAGAGACCCAGTACTTC. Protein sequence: CASSYITGSWGETQYF.

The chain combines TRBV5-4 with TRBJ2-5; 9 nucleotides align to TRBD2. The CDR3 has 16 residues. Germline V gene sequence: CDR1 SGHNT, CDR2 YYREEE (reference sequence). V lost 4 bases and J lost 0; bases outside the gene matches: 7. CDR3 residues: CASSRVSGGYQETQYF. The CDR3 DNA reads TGTGCCAGCAGCCGGGTGAGCGGGGGGTACCAAGAGACCCAGTACTTC.

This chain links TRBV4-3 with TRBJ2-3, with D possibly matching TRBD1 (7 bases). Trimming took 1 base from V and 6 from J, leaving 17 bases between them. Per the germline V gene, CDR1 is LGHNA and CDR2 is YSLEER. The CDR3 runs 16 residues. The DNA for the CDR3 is TGCGCCAGCAGCCAAGGGGTAGCGGCAGGGGGGGATACGCAGTATTTT. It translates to CASSQGVAAGGDTQYF.

Written as DNA, the CDR3 is TGTGCCAGTAATCCAGGGGGCAGTGGGCAAGAGACCCAGTACTTC. Its protein product is CASNPGGSGQETQYF. The rearrangement joins TRBV19 to TRBJ2-5; TRBD1 matches 8 bases. The ends lost 7 bases at V and 2 bases at J; junction bases unmatched: 9. There are 15 residues in the CDR3. The germline CDR1 and CDR2 sequences are LNHDA and SQIVND (reference sequence).

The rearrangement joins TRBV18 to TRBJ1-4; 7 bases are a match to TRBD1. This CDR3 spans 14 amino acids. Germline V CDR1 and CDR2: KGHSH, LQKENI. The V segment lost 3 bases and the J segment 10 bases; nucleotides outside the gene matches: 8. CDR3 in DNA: TGTGCCAGCTCACCGCCCGACAGGGCAGGAAAACTGTTTTTT. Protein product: CASSPPDRAGKLFF.

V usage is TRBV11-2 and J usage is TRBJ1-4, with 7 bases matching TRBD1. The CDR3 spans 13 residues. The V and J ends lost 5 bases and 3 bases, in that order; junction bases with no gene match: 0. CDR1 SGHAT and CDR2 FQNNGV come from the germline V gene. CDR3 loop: CASSTGANEKLFF. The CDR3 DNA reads TGTGCCAGCAGCACAGGGGCTAATGAAAAACTGTTTTTT.

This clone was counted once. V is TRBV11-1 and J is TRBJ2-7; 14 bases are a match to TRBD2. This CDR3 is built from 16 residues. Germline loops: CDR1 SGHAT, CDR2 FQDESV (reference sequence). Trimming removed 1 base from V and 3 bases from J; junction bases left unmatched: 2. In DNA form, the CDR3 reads TGTGCCAGCAGCTTAGAGGGGACTAGCGGGGGCTACGAGCAGTACTTC. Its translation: CASSLEGTSGGYEQYF.

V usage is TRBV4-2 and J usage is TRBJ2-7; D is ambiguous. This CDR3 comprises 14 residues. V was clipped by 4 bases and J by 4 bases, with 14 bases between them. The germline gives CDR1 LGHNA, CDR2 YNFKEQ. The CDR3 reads CASSLVPTPYEQYF. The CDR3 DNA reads TGTGCCAGCAGCCTAGTCCCCACGCCTTACGAGCAGTACTTC.

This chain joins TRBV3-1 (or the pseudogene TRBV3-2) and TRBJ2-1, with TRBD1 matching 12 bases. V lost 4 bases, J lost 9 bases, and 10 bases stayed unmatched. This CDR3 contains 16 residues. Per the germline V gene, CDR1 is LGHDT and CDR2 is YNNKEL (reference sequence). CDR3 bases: TGTGCCAGCAGCCCCCAACCGGGACAGGGGGCTAGTGAGCAGTTCTTC. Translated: CASSPQPGQGASEQFF.

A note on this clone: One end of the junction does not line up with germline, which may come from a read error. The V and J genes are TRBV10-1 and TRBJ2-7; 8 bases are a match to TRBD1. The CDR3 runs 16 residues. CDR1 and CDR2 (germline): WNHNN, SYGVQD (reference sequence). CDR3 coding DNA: TGCGCCATCAGTCGATTGGGACAGGACCTTTTCTACGAGCAGTACTTC. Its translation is CAISRLGQDLFYEQYF.

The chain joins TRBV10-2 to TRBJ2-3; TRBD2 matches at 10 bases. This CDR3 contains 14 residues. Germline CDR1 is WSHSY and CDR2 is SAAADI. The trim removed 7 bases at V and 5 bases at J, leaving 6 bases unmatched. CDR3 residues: CASTQRGGQDTQYF. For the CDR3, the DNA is TGCGCCAGCACCCAGCGGGGGGGCCAAGATACGCAGTATTTT.

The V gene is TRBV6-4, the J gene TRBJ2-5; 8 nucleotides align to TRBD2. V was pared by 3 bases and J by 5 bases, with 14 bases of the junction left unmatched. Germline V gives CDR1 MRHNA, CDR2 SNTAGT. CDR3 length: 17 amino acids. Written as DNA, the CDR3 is TGTGCCAGCAGTGAAGGTACTAGCGGTATTCAGGGGGAGACCCAGTACTTC. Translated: CASSEGTSGIQGETQYF.

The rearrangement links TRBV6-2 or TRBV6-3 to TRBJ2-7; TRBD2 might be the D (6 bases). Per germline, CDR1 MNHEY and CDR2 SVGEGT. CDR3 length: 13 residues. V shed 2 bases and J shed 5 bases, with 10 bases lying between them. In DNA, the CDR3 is TGTGCCAGCAGTTACGGCGGGGAAAACGAGCAGTACTTC. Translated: CASSYGGENEQYF.

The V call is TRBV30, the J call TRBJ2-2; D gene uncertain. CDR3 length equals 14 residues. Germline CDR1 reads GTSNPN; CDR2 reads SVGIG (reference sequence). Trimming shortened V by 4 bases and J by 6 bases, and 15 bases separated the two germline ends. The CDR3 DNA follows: TGTGCCTGGAAATGGCGGAGCGCGCCCGGGGAGCTGTTTTTT. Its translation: CAWKWRSAPGELFF.

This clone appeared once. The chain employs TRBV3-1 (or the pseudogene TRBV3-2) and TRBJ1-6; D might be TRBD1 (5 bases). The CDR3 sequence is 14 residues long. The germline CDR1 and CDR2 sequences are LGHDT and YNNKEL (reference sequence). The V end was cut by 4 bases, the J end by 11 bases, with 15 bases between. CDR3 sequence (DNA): TGTGCCAGCAGCCGGGGGGTTCGGACTACACCCCTCCACTTT. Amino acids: CASSRGVRTTPLHF.

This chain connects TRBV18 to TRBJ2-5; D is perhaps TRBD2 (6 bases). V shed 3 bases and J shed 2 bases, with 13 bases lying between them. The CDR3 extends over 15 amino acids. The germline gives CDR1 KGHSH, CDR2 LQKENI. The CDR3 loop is CASSPGTGGQETQYF. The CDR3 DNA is TGTGCCAGCTCACCTGGGACCGGGGGACAAGAGACCCAGTACTTC.

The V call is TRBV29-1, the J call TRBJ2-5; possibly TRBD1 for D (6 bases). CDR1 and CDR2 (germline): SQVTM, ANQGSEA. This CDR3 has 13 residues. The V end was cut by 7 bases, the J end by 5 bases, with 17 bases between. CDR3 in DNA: TGCAGCGGCAACAGGGCGGGCCAGGAGACCCAGTACTTC. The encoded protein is CSGNRAGQETQYF.

Here the CDR3 DNA reads TGTGCCAGCAGCCCAGGCGCCCGGGGCGGGATCTATGGCTACACCTTC. This gives the protein CASSPGARGGIYGYTF. This chain links TRBV7-8 with TRBJ1-2; the D gene is possibly TRBD1 (5 bases). The germline V and J ends were trimmed by 5 bases and 4 bases, with 20 bases remaining between them. This CDR3 is built from 16 residues. CDR1 and CDR2 from the germline V gene are SGHVS and FQNEAQ.

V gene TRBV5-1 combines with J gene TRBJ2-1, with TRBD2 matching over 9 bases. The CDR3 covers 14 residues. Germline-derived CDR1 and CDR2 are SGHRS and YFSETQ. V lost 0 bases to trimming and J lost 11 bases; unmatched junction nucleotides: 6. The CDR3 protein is CASSLAYTSGQQFF. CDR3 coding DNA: TGCGCCAGCAGCTTGGCATACACTAGCGGGCAGCAGTTCTTC. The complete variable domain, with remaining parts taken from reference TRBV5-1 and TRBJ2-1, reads KAGVTQTPRYLIKTRGQQVTLSCSPISGHRSVSWYQQTPGQGLQFLFEYFSETQRNKGNFPGRFSGRQFSNSRSEMNVSTLELGDSALYLCASSLAYTSGQQFFGPGTRLTVL.

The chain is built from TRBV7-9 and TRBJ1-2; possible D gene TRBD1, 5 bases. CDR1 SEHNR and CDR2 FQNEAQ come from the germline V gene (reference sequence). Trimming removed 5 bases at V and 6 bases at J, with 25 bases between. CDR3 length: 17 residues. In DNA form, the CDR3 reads TGTGCCAGCAGCAGAACTATGGGGGGGATCGGGGAAAATGGCTACACCTTC. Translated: CASSRTMGGIGENGYTF.

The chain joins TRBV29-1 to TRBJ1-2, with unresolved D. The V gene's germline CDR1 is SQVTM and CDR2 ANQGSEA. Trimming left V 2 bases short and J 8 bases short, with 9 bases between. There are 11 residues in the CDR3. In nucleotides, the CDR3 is TGCAGCGTTGAACAGACTGGGGGCTACACCTTC. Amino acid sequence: CSVEQTGGYTF.

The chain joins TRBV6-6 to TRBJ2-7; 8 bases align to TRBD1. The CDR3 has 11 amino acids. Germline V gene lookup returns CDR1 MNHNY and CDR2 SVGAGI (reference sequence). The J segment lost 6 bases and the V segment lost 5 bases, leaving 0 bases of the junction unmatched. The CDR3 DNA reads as TGTGCCAGCAGTACAGGGGGCGAGCAGTACTTC. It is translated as CASSTGGEQYF.

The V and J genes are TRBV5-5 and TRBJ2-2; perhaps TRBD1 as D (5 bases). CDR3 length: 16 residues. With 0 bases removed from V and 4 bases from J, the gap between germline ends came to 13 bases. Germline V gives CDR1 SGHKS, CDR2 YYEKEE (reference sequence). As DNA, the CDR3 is TGTGCCAGCAGCTTGGCGGGCCAGGGAATCACCGGGGAGCTGTTTTTT. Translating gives CASSLAGQGITGELFF.

Here the CDR3 DNA reads TGTGCCAGCTCACCGGCGACGGGACTAGCGTATACCGGGGAGCTGTTTTTT. It yields the protein CASSPATGLAYTGELFF. V and J are TRBV18 and TRBJ2-2; 10 bases agree with TRBD2. Germline trimming cut 3 bases from V and 5 bases from J; bases unmatched to any gene: 9. The CDR3 contains 17 residues. Germline CDR1 reads KGHSH; CDR2 reads LQKENI.

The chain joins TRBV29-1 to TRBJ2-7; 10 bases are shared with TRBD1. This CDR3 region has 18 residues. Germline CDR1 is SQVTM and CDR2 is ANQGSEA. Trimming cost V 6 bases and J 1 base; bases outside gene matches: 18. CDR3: CSVSHRTGTGELSYEQYF. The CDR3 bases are TGCAGCGTCTCCCACCGAACCGGGACAGGGGAATTGTCCTACGAGCAGTACTTC.

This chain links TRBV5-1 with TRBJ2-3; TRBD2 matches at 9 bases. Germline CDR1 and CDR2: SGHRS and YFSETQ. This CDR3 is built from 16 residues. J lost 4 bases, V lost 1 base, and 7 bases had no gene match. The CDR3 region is CASSLSPSGAADTQYF. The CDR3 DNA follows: TGCGCCAGCAGCTTGTCCCCTAGCGGGGCGGCAGATACGCAGTATTTT.

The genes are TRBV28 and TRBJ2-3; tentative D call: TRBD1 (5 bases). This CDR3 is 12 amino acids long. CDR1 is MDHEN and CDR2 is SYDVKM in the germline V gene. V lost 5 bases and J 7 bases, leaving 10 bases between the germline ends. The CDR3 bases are TGTGCCAGCAGTGCGTGGACAAATACGCAGTATTTT. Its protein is CASSAWTNTQYF.

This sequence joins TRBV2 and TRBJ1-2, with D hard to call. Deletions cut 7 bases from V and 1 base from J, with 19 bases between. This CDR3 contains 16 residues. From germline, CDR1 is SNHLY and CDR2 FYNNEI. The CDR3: CASNAPRTGGNYGYTF. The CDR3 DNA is TGTGCCAGCAACGCCCCCAGAACCGGCGGTAACTATGGCTACACCTTC.

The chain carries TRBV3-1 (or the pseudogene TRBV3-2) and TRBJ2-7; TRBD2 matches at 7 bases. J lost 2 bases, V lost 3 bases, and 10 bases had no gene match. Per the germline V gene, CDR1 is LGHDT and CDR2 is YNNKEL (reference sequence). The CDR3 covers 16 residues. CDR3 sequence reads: CASSQRGGGGPYEQYF. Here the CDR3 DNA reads TGTGCCAGCAGCCAGAGGGGAGGCGGGGGTCCCTACGAGCAGTACTTC.

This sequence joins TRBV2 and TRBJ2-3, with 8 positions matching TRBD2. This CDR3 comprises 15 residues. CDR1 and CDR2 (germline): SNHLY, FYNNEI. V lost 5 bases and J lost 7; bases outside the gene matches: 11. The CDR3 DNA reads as TGTGCCAGCAGTCCCTTGCGGGGGGAGTTAAATACGCAGTATTTT. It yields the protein CASSPLRGELNTQYF.